Listed below are T cell receptor beta chains from one sample, sequenced in a study of blood T cell repertoires in COVID-19. The table came from immunoSEQ multiplex PCR; TCRdb's copy has only in-frame clones and leaves some out. The sample lists about 180,000 clones; 82% were seen once. The sequenced material came from peripheral blood. The receptors stem from a woman over 75 with active or convalescent COVID-19. Both conserved end residues are part of each CDR3. The D gene is left open where the match is weak. Clone size is not always given. Where it is, it says once, few, many or a class for expanded clones.

j_call,clone_size,cdr3_length,v_call,d_call,cdr3_aa,cdr3_nt
TRBJ1-2,few,16,TRBV6-5,NA,CASSYMWGGRSYGYTF,TGTGCCAGCAGTTACATGTGGGGCGGCCGCAGCTATGGCTACACCTTC
TRBJ1-6,NA,19,TRBV21-1,NA,CASSFPWGGHSTYNSPLHF,TGTGCCAGCAGCTTCCCCTGGGGGGGACATTCGACTTATAATTCACCCCTCCACTTT
TRBJ2-7,NA,17,TRBV5-6,TRBD1,CASSVGPGQGNVYEQYF,TGTGCCAGCAGCGTGGGTCCGGGACAGGGGAACGTGTACGAGCAGTACTTC
TRBJ1-6,NA,13,TRBV10-3,TRBD1,CAIRGQGKESLHF,TGTGCCATCAGAGGACAGGGGAAGGAATCCCTCCACTTT
TRBJ2-1,NA,14,TRBV9,NA,CASSVADSYNEQFF,TGTGCCAGCAGCGTAGCGGACTCGTACAATGAGCAGTTCTTC
TRBJ1-6,NA,16,TRBV27,TRBD1,CASSLSGGTDNSPLHF,TGTGCCAGCAGTTTATCAGGTGGGACAGATAATTCACCCCTCCACTTT
TRBJ2-2,NA,15,TRBV24-1,NA,CATSDPSQGTGELFF,TGTGCCACCAGTGATCCCTCTCAGGGCACCGGGGAGCTGTTTTTT
TRBJ1-1,once,12,TRBV12-3/TRBV12-4,NA,CASTRSFGGAFF,TGTGCCAGCACCCGGAGCTTCGGCGGAGCTTTCTTT
TRBJ1-4,NA,16,TRBV6-5,NA,CASSYSFTGSSEKLFF,TGTGCCAGCAGTTACTCGTTCACAGGGAGCAGTGAAAAACTGTTTTTT
TRBJ2-3,NA,14,TRBV20-1,NA,CSASWQGNVDTQYF,TGCAGTGCTAGTTGGCAGGGGAACGTGGATACGCAGTATTTT
TRBJ2-6,NA,17,TRBV5-1,TRBD1,CASSQDRGLAGANVLTF,TGCGCCAGCAGCCAGGACAGGGGGCTAGCTGGGGCCAACGTCCTGACTTTC
TRBJ2-5,NA,11,TRBV29-1,NA,CSAGEAETQYF,TGCAGCGCTGGAGAGGCAGAGACCCAGTACTTC
TRBJ2-3,NA,19,TRBV18,TRBD2,CASSPRLAGGRGYTDTQYF,TGTGCCAGCTCACCCCGTCTAGCGGGAGGTCGGGGATACACAGATACGCAGTATTTT
TRBJ1-6,once,13,TRBV2,NA,CASLPSYNSPLHF,TGTGCCAGCCTTCCGTCCTATAATTCACCCCTCCACTTT
TRBJ2-7,few,14,TRBV18,TRBD2,CASSSRREGYEQYF,TGTGCCAGCTCCTCTCGGCGGGAGGGCTACGAGCAGTACTTC
TRBJ2-1,NA,16,TRBV3-1/TRBV3-2,TRBD2,CASSGLAGVSYNEQFF,TGTGCCAGCAGCGGACTAGCGGGAGTCTCCTACAATGAGCAGTTCTTC
TRBJ2-7,NA,14,TRBV28,TRBD2,CASRPGGEGYEQYF,TGTGCCAGCAGGCCCGGGGGGGAGGGGTACGAGCAGTACTTC
TRBJ2-3,NA,16,TRBV7-2,TRBD2,CASSARTSGISDTQYF,TGTGCCAGCAGCGCACGGACTAGCGGGATCTCAGATACGCAGTATTTT
TRBJ1-5,NA,12,TRBV19,NA,CASSGDGQPQHF,TGTGCCAGTAGCGGGGATGGTCAGCCCCAGCATTTT
TRBJ2-2,NA,13,TRBV4-2,NA,CASSQDRFGELFF,TGTGCCAGCAGCCAAGATCGGTTCGGGGAGCTGTTTTTT
TRBJ1-2,NA,14,TRBV19,TRBD1,CASSTTGVVGGYTF,TGTGCCAGTAGTACTACAGGGGTAGTTGGCGGCTACACCTTC
TRBJ2-1,NA,21,TRBV4-2,TRBD2,CASSQDPRLAGGPGSYNEQFF,TGTGCCAGCAGCCAAGACCCGAGACTAGCGGGAGGGCCGGGCTCCTACAATGAGCAGTTCTTC
TRBJ2-1,NA,15,TRBV11-1,NA,CASSLRLGSYNEQFF,TGTGCCAGCAGCTTAAGGCTAGGCTCCTACAATGAGCAGTTCTTC
TRBJ2-5,few,13,TRBV6-5,NA,CASRHGSYETQYF,TGTGCCAGCAGACACGGGAGCTATGAGACCCAGTACTTC
TRBJ2-5,NA,13,TRBV5-1,NA,CASSRMGPETQYF,TGCGCCAGCAGCAGAATGGGGCCGGAGACCCAGTACTTC
TRBJ2-1,NA,16,TRBV5-1,NA,CASSTGGQGPYNEQFF,TGCGCCAGCAGCACGGGTGGCCAGGGGCCTTACAATGAGCAGTTCTTC
TRBJ2-3,NA,15,TRBV11-1,TRBD2,CASSQRDLGADTQYF,TGTGCCAGCAGCCAGCGGGACTTGGGCGCAGATACGCAGTATTTT
TRBJ2-3,NA,14,TRBV7-6,NA,CASSTQESTDTQYF,TGTGCCAGCAGCACACAGGAGTCCACAGATACGCAGTATTTT
TRBJ2-1,NA,18,TRBV14,TRBD2,CASSQITGGPYPVNEQFF,TGTGCCAGCAGCCAAATTACGGGAGGCCCCTACCCCGTCAATGAGCAGTTCTTC
TRBJ1-3,NA,16,TRBV3-1/TRBV3-2,TRBD1,CASSPRTGGLGNTIYF,TGTGCCAGCAGCCCACGGACAGGGGGCCTTGGAAACACCATATATTTT
TRBJ2-1,NA,15,TRBV5-1,TRBD2,CASSPGLAGGNEQFF,TGCGCCAGCAGCCCCGGACTAGCGGGAGGGAATGAGCAGTTCTTC
TRBJ2-2,NA,14,TRBV6-2/TRBV6-3,NA,CASSLTGGGGELFF,TGTGCCAGCAGCTTGACAGGAGGCGGCGGGGAGCTGTTTTTT
TRBJ1-1,few,14,TRBV2,TRBD1,CASSVRDRNTEAFF,TGTGCCAGCAGTGTACGGGACAGGAACACTGAAGCTTTCTTT
TRBJ2-7,NA,11,TRBV20-1,NA,CSARPSREQYF,TGCAGTGCCCGTCCTAGCAGGGAGCAGTACTTC
TRBJ2-1,once,13,TRBV14,NA,CASSHPSYNEQFF,TGTGCCAGCAGCCATCCTAGCTACAATGAGCAGTTCTTC
TRBJ2-3,NA,19,TRBV4-1,TRBD2,CASSQDEPLAGTFTDTQYF,TGCGCCAGCAGCCAAGATGAGCCGCTAGCGGGAACATTCACAGATACGCAGTATTTT
TRBJ1-6,once,18,TRBV28,NA,CASSQRQVASSYNSPLHF,TGTGCCAGCAGCCAAAGACAGGTCGCCTCTTCCTATAATTCACCCCTCCACTTT
TRBJ1-5,NA,17,TRBV15,NA,CATSSYRTDKNNQPQHF,TGTGCCACCAGCTCCTACCGGACAGATAAGAACAATCAGCCCCAGCATTTT
TRBJ2-3,few,15,TRBV2,TRBD2,CASSLFAGVADTQYF,TGTGCCAGCAGCCTCTTTGCGGGAGTCGCAGATACGCAGTATTTT
TRBJ1-1,few,14,TRBV9,NA,CASSTTGLDTEAFF,TGTGCCAGCAGCACCACAGGGTTGGACACTGAAGCTTTCTTT
TRBJ2-2,NA,17,TRBV5-4,TRBD2,CASSSRTSGTNTGELFF,TGTGCCAGCAGCTCGCGGACTAGCGGGACGAACACCGGGGAGCTGTTTTTT
TRBJ2-1,NA,12,TRBV30,NA,CACITASREQFF,TGTGCCTGCATTACGGCGTCCAGGGAGCAGTTCTTC
TRBJ2-7,NA,13,TRBV6-5,NA,CASLRTAPYEQYF,TGTGCCAGCCTCAGGACAGCACCCTACGAGCAGTACTTC
TRBJ2-3,few,15,TRBV7-3,NA,CASSLSGSGTDTQYF,TGTGCCAGCAGCTTAAGCGGGTCGGGCACAGATACGCAGTATTTT
TRBJ1-4,NA,15,TRBV28,TRBD1,CASSPGGQDNEKLFF,TGTGCCAGCAGCCCAGGGGGACAGGATAATGAAAAACTGTTTTTT
TRBJ2-6,NA,20,TRBV7-6,TRBD1,CASSTQTPGTGDLGANVLTF,TGTGCCAGCAGCACTCAAACCCCGGGGACAGGGGATTTAGGGGCCAACGTCCTGACTTTC
TRBJ1-1,NA,12,TRBV29-1,TRBD1,CSVAQGDAEAFF,TGCAGCGTCGCACAGGGGGACGCTGAAGCTTTCTTT
TRBJ1-1,NA,12,TRBV10-3,TRBD1,CATAQGATEAFF,TGTGCCACCGCACAGGGGGCCACTGAAGCTTTCTTT
TRBJ2-7,NA,19,TRBV5-5,NA,CASSLQALGWLAPTYEQYF,TGTGCCAGCAGCTTGCAGGCCCTCGGTTGGCTAGCGCCGACCTACGAGCAGTACTTC
TRBJ1-1,few,14,TRBV6-1,NA,CASSEASVNTEAFF,TGTGCCAGCAGTGAAGCCTCAGTGAACACTGAAGCTTTCTTT
TRBJ2-1,NA,14,TRBV28,TRBD2,CATRRAGFDNEQFF,TGTGCCACCAGAAGAGCGGGATTCGACAATGAGCAGTTCTTC
TRBJ1-1,NA,16,TRBV7-8,NA,CASSLVGRYGYTEAFF,TGTGCCAGCAGCTTAGTAGGGAGATATGGGTACACTGAAGCTTTCTTT
TRBJ2-1,NA,17,TRBV7-6,NA,CASSSNILVQGYNEQFF,TGTGCCAGCAGCTCCAATATTCTAGTACAGGGCTACAATGAGCAGTTCTTC
TRBJ2-7,NA,13,TRBV27,TRBD1,CASRRAGGREQYF,TGTGCCAGCAGAAGGGCAGGGGGCCGGGAGCAGTACTTC